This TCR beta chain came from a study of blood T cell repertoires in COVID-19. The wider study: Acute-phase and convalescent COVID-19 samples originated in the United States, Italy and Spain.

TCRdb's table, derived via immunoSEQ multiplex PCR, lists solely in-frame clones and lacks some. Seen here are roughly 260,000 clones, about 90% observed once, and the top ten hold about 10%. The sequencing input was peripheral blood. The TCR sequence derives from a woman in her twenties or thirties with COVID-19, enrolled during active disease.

The CDR3 spells CASSLAKGPAYEQYF. The DNA of the CDR3 is TGTGCCAGCAGCTTAGCGAAGGGGCCTGCCTACGAGCAGTACTTC. This chain links TRBV7-3 with TRBJ2-7; a weak D match, TRBD1 (5 bases). CDR1 is SGHTA and CDR2 is FQGTGA in the germline V gene. With 2 bases removed from V and 2 bases from J, the gap between germline ends came to 13 bases. The CDR3 consists of 15 residues.